The 18 T cell receptor beta chains in this list originate from one sample, sequenced in a study of blood T cell repertoires in COVID-19. The table came from immunoSEQ multiplex PCR; TCRdb's copy has only in-frame clones and leaves some out. Counted here are about 42,000 clones, 80% to 90% occurring once; the ten biggest clones make up 6.2%. Sequencing was performed on peripheral blood. The source is a human donor in a cohort sampled during active COVID-19.

The chain combines TRBV2 with TRBJ1-2; D ambiguous. The CDR3 extends over 13 amino acids. The germline gives CDR1 SNHLY, CDR2 FYNNEI. Trimming pared 1 base from V and 1 base from J, leaving 4 bases between. The CDR3 loop is CASSEESNYGYTF. In DNA form, the CDR3 reads TGTGCCAGCAGTGAAGAGAGTAACTATGGCTACACCTTC.

This clone was picked up one time. The J gene is TRBJ1-1, the V gene TRBV7-9, with TRBD1 matching 7 bases. This CDR3 contains 15 residues. Germline CDR1 is SEHNR and CDR2 is FQNEAQ (reference sequence). Trimming took 3 bases from V and 1 from J; bases not matched to a gene: 5. The DNA for the CDR3 is TGTGCCAGCAGCTTCGAACAGGGGAGGAACACTGAAGCTTTCTTT. It is translated as CASSFEQGRNTEAFF.

The gene calls are TRBV13 and TRBJ2-5, with TRBD1 identical over 7 bases. The germline CDR1 and CDR2 sequences are PRHDT and FYEKMQ (reference sequence). The junction had 8 bases not matched to a gene; V was cut back by 2 bases and J by 5 bases. This CDR3 is built from 15 residues. The CDR3 here is CASSLTKTGLETQYF. CDR3 DNA sequence: TGTGCCAGCAGCTTAACTAAGACAGGGTTGGAGACCCAGTACTTC.

This chain uses TRBV5-4 with TRBJ2-3, with D hard to call. Trimming left V 1 base short and J 0 bases short, with 6 bases between. The CDR3 is 14 residues long. CDR1 and CDR2 (germline): SGHNT, YYREEE (reference sequence). The CDR3 DNA reads TGTGCCAGCAGCTTGTTTACTAGCACAGATACGCAGTATTTT. Translated: CASSLFTSTDTQYF.

This clone is a singleton in its sample. V gene TRBV2 combines with J gene TRBJ1-1; a weak D match, TRBD1 (5 bases). The CDR3 is 13 residues long. Trimming took 4 bases from V and 4 from J, leaving 10 bases between them. Germline CDR1 is SNHLY and CDR2 is FYNNEI. CDR3 sequence: CASSVYGGTEAFF. CDR3 in DNA: TGTGCCAGCAGTGTATACGGGGGCACTGAAGCTTTCTTT. The whole variable domain, filled in from reference TRBV2 and TRBJ1-1, reads EPEVTQTPSHQVTQMGQEVILRCVPISNHLYFYWYRQILGQKVEFLVSFYNNEISEKSEIFDDQFSVERPDGSNFTLKIRSTKLEDSAMYFCASSVYGGTEAFFGQGTRLTVV.

J is TRBJ1-5 and V is TRBV6-5; 7 bases line up with TRBD1. V shed 2 bases and J 0 bases; nucleotides not matched to a gene: 1. This CDR3 is 15 amino acids long. CDR1 and CDR2 from the germline V gene are MNHEY and SVGAGI. The CDR3 bases are TGTGCCAGCAGTTACGCAGGGGGTAGCAATCAGCCCCAGCATTTT. Residues: CASSYAGGSNQPQHF.

The V gene is TRBV6-1, the J gene TRBJ1-1; 10 positions match TRBD1. This CDR3 has 16 amino acids. Looked up from germline, CDR1 is MNHNS and CDR2 is SASEGT. The V segment lost 1 base and the J segment 5 bases; nucleotides outside the gene matches: 7. The CDR3 protein is CASSEGGGQGWTEAFF. The DNA of the CDR3 is TGTGCCAGCAGTGAAGGAGGGGGACAGGGGTGGACTGAAGCTTTCTTT.

The chain has TRBV6-6 and TRBJ1-2; TRBD1 is a possible D gene (5 bases). Trimming stripped 7 bases from V and 7 bases from J, with 13 bases between. Germline-derived CDR1 and CDR2 are MNHNY and SVGAGI (reference sequence). The length of the CDR3 is 12 residues. The CDR3 loop reads CASTPSGAGYTF. CDR3 sequence (DNA): TGTGCCAGCACCCCCAGTGGGGCTGGCTACACCTTC.

This sequence joins TRBV5-1 and TRBJ1-6, with 7 bases aligning to TRBD1. V shed 4 bases, J shed 5 bases, and the junction held 6 bases outside the gene matches. CDR3 size: 15 residues. The germline CDR1 and CDR2 sequences are SGHRS and YFSETQ. The CDR3 nucleotides read TGCGCCAGCAGCGGGGCCGGGACAGATAATTCACCCCTCCACTTT. Amino acid sequence: CASSGAGTDNSPLHF. The full variable domain, its missing parts supplied by reference TRBV5-1 and TRBJ1-6, is KAGVTQTPRYLIKTRGQQVTLSCSPISGHRSVSWYQQTPGQGLQFLFEYFSETQRNKGNFPGRFSGRQFSNSRSEMNVSTLELGDSALYLCASSGAGTDNSPLHFGNGTRLTVT.

The chain joins TRBV5-1 to TRBJ2-5; weak D call: TRBD2 (6 bases). This CDR3 has 14 amino acids. V was shortened by 0 bases and J by 0 bases, with 6 bases between the two germline ends. The germline gives CDR1 SGHRS, CDR2 YFSETQ. This CDR3 is CASSLASDQETQYF. The CDR3 DNA reads as TGCGCCAGCAGCTTGGCTAGCGACCAAGAGACCCAGTACTTC. The full variable domain, rest sourced from reference TRBV5-1 and TRBJ2-5, is KAGVTQTPRYLIKTRGQQVTLSCSPISGHRSVSWYQQTPGQGLQFLFEYFSETQRNKGNFPGRFSGRQFSNSRSEMNVSTLELGDSALYLCASSLASDQETQYFGPGTRLLVL.

This chain uses TRBV7-9 with TRBJ2-5, with 8 bases identical to TRBD1. Germline V lookup: CDR1 SEHNR, CDR2 FQNEAQ (reference sequence). This CDR3 is 15 amino acids long. Trimming took 4 bases from V and 5 from J; bases not matched to a gene: 9. The CDR3 bases are TGTGCCAGCAGCTCATTTCAGGGGGCAGGGGAGACCCAGTACTTC. Translating gives CASSSFQGAGETQYF.

The chain carries TRBV11-2 and TRBJ2-2; tentatively, D is TRBD1 (6 bases). This CDR3 spans 15 amino acids. V dropped 1 base and J dropped 5 bases, with 11 bases sitting between them. Germline CDR1 SGHAT, CDR2 FQNNGV. CDR3 sequence reads: CASSLALRGTGELFF. CDR3 nucleotide sequence: TGTGCCAGCAGCTTAGCCCTAAGGGGGACCGGGGAGCTGTTTTTT.

The rearrangement links TRBV5-1 to TRBJ1-2; possible D gene TRBD1, 6 bases. CDR3 length equals 12 residues. Germline CDR1 reads SGHRS; CDR2 reads YFSETQ. The germline V and J ends were trimmed by 4 bases and 9 bases, with 13 bases remaining between them. Written as DNA, the CDR3 is TGCGCCAGCAGCCTTTCCGACAGGCGCTACACCTTC. It codes for CASSLSDRRYTF.

DNA of the CDR3: TGTGCCAGCAGTTTTGTCAACACAGATACGCAGTATTTT. Translating gives CASSFVNTDTQYF. This chain connects TRBV27 to TRBJ2-3; D gene unclear. The V end lost 3 bases, the J end lost 2 bases, and 6 bases lay between the germline ends. The CDR3 totals 13 residues. Germline V gene sequence: CDR1 MNHEY, CDR2 SMNVEV (reference sequence).

CDR3 bases: TGTGCCAGCAGCCCCGACCAGGGGTATGGCTACACCTTC. Translated: CASSPDQGYGYTF. The V gene is TRBV7-2, the J gene TRBJ1-2; D perhaps matches TRBD1 (6 bases). The CDR3 is 13 residues long. Germline loops: CDR1 SGHTA, CDR2 FQGNSA. With 5 bases removed from V and 5 bases from J, the gap between germline ends came to 12 bases.

This clone was counted a single time. This rearrangement joins TRBV9 to TRBJ1-3; TRBD1 might be the D (5 bases). Trimming left V 4 bases short and J 7 bases short, with 15 bases between. CDR1 and CDR2 from the germline V gene are SGDLS and YYNGEE. The CDR3 totals 14 residues. This CDR3 is CASSPGPRGNTIYF. CDR3 nucleotides: TGTGCCAGCAGCCCGGGCCCGCGGGGGAACACCATATATTTT. The whole variable domain, filled in from reference TRBV9 and TRBJ1-3, reads DSGVTQTPKHLITATGQRVTLRCSPRSGDLSVYWYQQSLDQGLQFLIQYYNGEERAKGNILERFSAQQFPDLHSELNLSSLELGDSALYFCASSPGPRGNTIYFGEGSWLTVV.

This rearrangement joins TRBV4-1 to TRBJ2-7, with TRBD1 matching 9 bases. The CDR3 length is 15 residues. From germline, CDR1 is MGHRA and CDR2 YSYEKL. Germline trimming cut 4 bases from V and 5 bases from J; bases unmatched to any gene: 9. The CDR3, as DNA: TGCGCCAGCAGCCTCTACCGGGACAGGGTCGACGAGCAGTACTTC. It specifies CASSLYRDRVDEQYF.

The J gene is TRBJ2-1, the V gene TRBV7-9, with D possibly TRBD1 on 5 matching bases. CDR3 length: 15 amino acids. V lost 8 bases to trimming and J lost 2 bases, with 16 bases between them. From germline, CDR1 is SEHNR and CDR2 FQNEAQ (reference sequence). As DNA, the CDR3 is TGTGCCAGCCCCCAGGGTCAGCTCCCCTACAATGAGCAGTTCTTC. It codes for CASPQGQLPYNEQFF.